This TCR beta chain was recovered during a study of CD8+CD57+ T cells in acquired aplastic anemia (dated by TCRdb to the late 2010s). Looking at the study overall: Extracted DNA from sorted CD4+ and CD8+ cells averaged approximately 3.4 ug, ranging from roughly 0.17 to 27.4 ug. A CD8+CD57+ expansion meant a frequency higher than the mean frequency seen in healthy subjects.

TCR beta VDJ combination and CDR3 sequence profiling used genomic DNA as the template. TCR repertoire sequencing was run on an Illumina HiSeq 2000. The published analysis was carried out like this. Repertoires were assessed using TRBV/TRBJ rearrangement plots, CDR3 size and DJ length profiles, and Simpson's diversity index. The most abundant DNA sequence in the deep sequencing data was taken as the immunodominant clone. CDR3 amino acid sequences were checked for sharing across subjects and were also compared against the VDJdb database and published repertoires. TCRdb's own reprocessing of the public reads used fastp at Q25 and MiXCR and kept productive beta chains. Each CDR3 protein appears once, grouped with its most common genes and DNA. TCRdb, rather than the study authors, made the V and J calls. This sample has about 160,000 distinct CDR3 sequences in its table, and approximately 44% of those were observed once. The ten largest clones represent 3.2% of the sample.

A note on this clonotype: The clone's antigen remains unknown. Base qualities are not recorded, but no much larger clone differs from it by a single base.

CDR1 and CDR2 were assigned from the germline V gene as SGHVS and FNYEAQ. The CDR3 holds 14 amino acids from the cysteine to the phenylalanine. CDR3 DNA is the only sequence kept; it has 42 bases, read in frame from the first base. Trimming accounts for 4 bases at V and 6 bases at J, while the number of junction bases matched to no gene is 3. What the authors observed across the whole study: Between patients and healthy controls, no significant difference in CD8+ Simpson's diversity was found (P=0.060). Roughly 31 CD8+ CDR3 sequences were shared between patients and controls but appeared highly expressed in patients and within their immunodominant clones.

Patients chosen for sequencing had shown expansion of CD8+CD57+ cells by flow cytometry. Every patient had severe acquired aplastic anemia, diagnosed using the International Study of Aplastic Anemia and Agranulocytosis and Camitta criteria. No therapy had been received by the patients at the time of blood sampling. TCR repertoires of sorted CD4+ and CD8+ blood T cells from severe aplastic anemia patients and healthy subjects were deep-sequenced in the study. In the USA, patient enrollment took place under clinicaltrials.gov protocols 00001620, 01623167, 00001397, 00071045, 00081523 and 00961064. Ficoll-Paque density gradient centrifugation was used to isolate peripheral blood mononuclear cells. Before DNA extraction, CD4+ and CD8+ T cells were sorted with FACS or magnetic beads.

This sequence uses TRBV7-6 and TRBJ2-1, and TRBD2 aligns with 10 junction nucleotides. The TCR sequence derives from a human donor with aplastic anemia. Sequencing was performed on sorted CD4+, CD8+, or CD8+CD57+ T cells (not recorded which) from PBMCs. The CDR3 reads CASSWTSGTNEQFF. The DNA sequence follows: TGTGCCAGCAGCTGGACTAGCGGAACCAATGAGCAGTTCTTC.